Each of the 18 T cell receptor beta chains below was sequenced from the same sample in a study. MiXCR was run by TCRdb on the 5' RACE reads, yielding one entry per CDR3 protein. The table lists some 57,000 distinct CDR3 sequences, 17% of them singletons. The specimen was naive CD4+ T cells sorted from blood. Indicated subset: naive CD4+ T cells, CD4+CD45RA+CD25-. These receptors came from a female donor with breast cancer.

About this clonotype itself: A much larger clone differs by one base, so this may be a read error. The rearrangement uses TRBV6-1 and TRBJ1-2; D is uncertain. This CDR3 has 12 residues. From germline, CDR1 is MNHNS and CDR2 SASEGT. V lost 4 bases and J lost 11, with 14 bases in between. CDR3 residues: CASSGEWAGYTF. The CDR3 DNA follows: TGTGCCAGCAGTGGAGAGTGGGCAGGTTACACCTTC.

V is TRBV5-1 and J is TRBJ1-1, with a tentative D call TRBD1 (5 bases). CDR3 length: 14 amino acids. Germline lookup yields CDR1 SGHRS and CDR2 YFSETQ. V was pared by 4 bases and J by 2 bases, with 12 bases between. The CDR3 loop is CASSANTGNTEAFF. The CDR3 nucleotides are TGCGCCAGCAGCGCGAATACAGGAAACACTGAAGCTTTCTTT. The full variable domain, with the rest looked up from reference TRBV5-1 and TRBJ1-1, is KAGVTQTPRYLIKTRGQQVTLSCSPISGHRSVSWYQQTPGQGLQFLFEYFSETQRNKGNFPGRFSGRQFSNSRSEMNVSTLELGDSALYLCASSANTGNTEAFFGQGTRLTVV.

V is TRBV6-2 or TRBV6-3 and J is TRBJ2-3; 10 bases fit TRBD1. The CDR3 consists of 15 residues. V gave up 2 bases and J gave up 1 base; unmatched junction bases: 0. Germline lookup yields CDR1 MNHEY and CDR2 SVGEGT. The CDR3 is CASSYGTGGTDTQYF. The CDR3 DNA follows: TGTGCCAGCAGTTACGGGACAGGGGGCACAGATACGCAGTATTTT.

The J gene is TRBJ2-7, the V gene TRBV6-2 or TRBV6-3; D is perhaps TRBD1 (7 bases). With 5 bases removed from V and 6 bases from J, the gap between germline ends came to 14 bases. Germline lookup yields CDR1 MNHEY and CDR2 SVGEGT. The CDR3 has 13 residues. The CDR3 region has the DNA TGTGCCAGCAGTCGGGGGACAGAGGCCGAGCAGTACTTC. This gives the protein CASSRGTEAEQYF.

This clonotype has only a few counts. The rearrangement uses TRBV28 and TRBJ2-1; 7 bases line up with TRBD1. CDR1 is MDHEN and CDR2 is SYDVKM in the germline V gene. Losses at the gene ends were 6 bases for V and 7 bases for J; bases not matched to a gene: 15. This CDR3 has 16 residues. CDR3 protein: CASSLWDSYSPNEQFF. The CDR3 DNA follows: TGTGCCAGCAGCCTGTGGGACAGTTATAGCCCTAATGAGCAGTTCTTC.

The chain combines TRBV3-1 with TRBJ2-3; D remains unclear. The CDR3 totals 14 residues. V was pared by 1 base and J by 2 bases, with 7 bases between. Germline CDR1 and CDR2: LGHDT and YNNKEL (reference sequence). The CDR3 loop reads CASSQGYYTDTQYF. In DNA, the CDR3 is TGTGCCAGCAGCCAAGGTTACTACACAGATACGCAGTATTTT.

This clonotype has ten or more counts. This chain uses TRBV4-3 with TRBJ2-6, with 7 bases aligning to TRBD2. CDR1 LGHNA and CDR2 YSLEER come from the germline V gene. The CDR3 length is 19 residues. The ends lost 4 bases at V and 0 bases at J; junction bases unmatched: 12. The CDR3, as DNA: TGCGCCAGCAGCCGCTACGGTACGGGGGGTAACTCTGGGGCCAACGTCCTGACTTTC. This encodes CASSRYGTGGNSGANVLTF.

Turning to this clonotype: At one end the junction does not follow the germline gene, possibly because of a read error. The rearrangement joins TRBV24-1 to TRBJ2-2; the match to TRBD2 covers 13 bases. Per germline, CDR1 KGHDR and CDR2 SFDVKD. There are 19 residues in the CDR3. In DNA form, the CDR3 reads TGTGCCACCAGTGACTTACGGGGGGGACTAGCGGGATCATCCGGGGAGCCGTTTTTT. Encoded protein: CATSDLRGGLAGSSGEPFF.

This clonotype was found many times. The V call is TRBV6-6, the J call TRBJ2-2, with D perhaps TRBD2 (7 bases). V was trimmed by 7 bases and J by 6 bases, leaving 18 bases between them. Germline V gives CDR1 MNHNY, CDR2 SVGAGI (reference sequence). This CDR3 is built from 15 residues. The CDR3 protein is CASIRGARDSGELFF. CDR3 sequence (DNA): TGTGCCAGCATTCGGGGGGCACGGGATTCCGGGGAGCTGTTTTTT.

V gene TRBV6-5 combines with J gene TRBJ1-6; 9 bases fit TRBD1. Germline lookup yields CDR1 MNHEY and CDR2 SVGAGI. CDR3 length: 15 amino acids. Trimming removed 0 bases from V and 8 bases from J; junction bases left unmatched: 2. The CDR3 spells CASSYSWTGDSPLHF. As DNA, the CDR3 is TGTGCCAGCAGTTACTCGTGGACAGGGGATTCACCCCTCCACTTT.

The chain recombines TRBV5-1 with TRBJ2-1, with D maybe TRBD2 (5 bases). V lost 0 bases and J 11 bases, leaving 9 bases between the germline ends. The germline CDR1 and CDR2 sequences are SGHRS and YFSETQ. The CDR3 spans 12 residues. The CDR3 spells CASSLGLRQQFF. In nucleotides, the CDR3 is TGCGCCAGCAGCTTGGGACTAAGACAGCAGTTCTTC. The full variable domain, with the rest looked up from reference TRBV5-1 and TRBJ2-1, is KAGVTQTPRYLIKTRGQQVTLSCSPISGHRSVSWYQQTPGQGLQFLFEYFSETQRNKGNFPGRFSGRQFSNSRSEMNVSTLELGDSALYLCASSLGLRQQFFGPGTRLTVL.

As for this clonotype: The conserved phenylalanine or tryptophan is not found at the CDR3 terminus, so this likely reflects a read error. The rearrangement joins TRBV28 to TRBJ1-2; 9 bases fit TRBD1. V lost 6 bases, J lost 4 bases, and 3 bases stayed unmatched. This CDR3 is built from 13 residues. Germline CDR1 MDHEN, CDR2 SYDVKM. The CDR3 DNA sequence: TGTGCCAGCAGGACAGGGGGAGTCTATGGCTACACCTCC. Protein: CASRTGGVYGYTS.

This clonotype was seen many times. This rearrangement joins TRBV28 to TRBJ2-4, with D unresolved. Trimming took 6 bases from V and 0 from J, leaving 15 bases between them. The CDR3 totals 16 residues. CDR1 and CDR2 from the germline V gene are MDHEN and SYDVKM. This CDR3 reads CASSGARLVAKNIQYF. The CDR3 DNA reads TGTGCCAGCAGCGGAGCTCGACTGGTAGCCAAAAACATTCAGTACTTC.

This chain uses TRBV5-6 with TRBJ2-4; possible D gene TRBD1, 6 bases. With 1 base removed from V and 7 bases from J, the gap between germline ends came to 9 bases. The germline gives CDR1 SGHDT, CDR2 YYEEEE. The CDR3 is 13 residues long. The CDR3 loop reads CASSLLQGNIQYF. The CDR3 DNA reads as TGTGCCAGCAGCTTGCTTCAGGGGAACATTCAGTACTTC.

The CDR3 DNA sequence: TGTGCCAGCAGGAAGGATTTCTCTGGAAACACCATATATTTT. As protein: CASRKDFSGNTIYF. The chain has TRBV6-1 and TRBJ1-3; the D is unclear. The CDR3 extends over 14 amino acids. V gave up 6 bases and J gave up 0 bases, with 9 bases separating them. The germline CDR1 and CDR2 sequences are MNHNS and SASEGT.

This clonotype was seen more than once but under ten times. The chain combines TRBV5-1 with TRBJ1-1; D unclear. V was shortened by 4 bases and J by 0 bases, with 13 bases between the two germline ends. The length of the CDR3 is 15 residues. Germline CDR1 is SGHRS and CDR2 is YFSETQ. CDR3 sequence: CASSLMGTVNTEAFF. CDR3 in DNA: TGCGCCAGCAGCCTGATGGGAACGGTGAACACTGAAGCTTTCTTT.

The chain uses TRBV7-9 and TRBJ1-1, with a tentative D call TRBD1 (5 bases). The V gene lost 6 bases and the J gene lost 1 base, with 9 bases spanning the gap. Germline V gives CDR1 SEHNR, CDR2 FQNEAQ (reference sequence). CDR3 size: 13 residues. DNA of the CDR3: TGTGCCAGCAGTACAACAGGGAACACTGAAGCTTTCTTT. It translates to CASSTTGNTEAFF.

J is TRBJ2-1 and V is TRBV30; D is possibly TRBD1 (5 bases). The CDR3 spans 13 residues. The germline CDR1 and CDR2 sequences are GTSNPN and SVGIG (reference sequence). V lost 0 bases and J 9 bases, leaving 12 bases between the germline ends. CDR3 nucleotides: TGTGCCTGGAGTGTACAGGAGTGGGGTGAGCAGTTCTTC. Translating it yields CAWSVQEWGEQFF.